The present entry profiles one TCR beta chain with its context. Its antigen is unidentified. The source of the sample is a study of beta chain features in type 1 diabetes. Study-wide points: Shortening that was moderate but significant affected the TCRB CDR3s of Type 1 diabetes patients in all four CD4+ subsets.

The sequenced template was cDNA made from the entire isolated RNA. Reads from naive, central memory and regulatory T cell samples averaged about 3.9 million. Assay used: immunoSEQ multiplex PCR; TCRdb lists only in-frame clones, some missing. The data show around 250,000 clones, roughly 22% seen once. Germline CDR1 and CDR2: KGHSH and LQKENI. The CDR3 has 14 residues. Trimming removed 7 bases at V and 3 bases at J, with 15 bases between. Source material: naive CD4+ T cells from blood. The gene calls are TRBV18 and TRBJ1-1, with D perhaps TRBD1 (6 bases). The origin of this receptor is a woman in her 40s with type 1 diabetes. CDR3 protein: CASYWGQRDTEAFF. The CDR3 DNA reads TGTGCCAGCTATTGGGGGCAGAGAGACACTGAAGCTTTCTTT.